A selection of T cell receptor beta chains follows, all from one sample in a study of blood T cell repertoires in COVID-19. Repertoires were generated with immunoSEQ multiplex PCR, while TCRdb's copy carries only in-frame clones and drops some. The sample records approximately 300,000 clones, 92% being singletons. What was sequenced was PBMCs or T cells enriched from blood (not recorded which). The receptors shown here come from a woman aged 30 to 39 who had recovered from COVID-19. Each CDR3 is given with its conserved first and last residue. Fields, in order: V gene, clone size, J gene, D gene, CDR3 DNA, CDR3 protein. The D gene is left open where the match is weak. Size is omitted from some rows. Given values are once, few, many or a class for expanded clones.

>TRBV2|few|TRBJ2-2|TRBD1
TGTGCCAGCAGTGTAGGGCCGGGACAGGTGAACACCGGGGAGCTGTTTTTT
CASSVGPGQVNTGELFF
>TRBV29-1|.|TRBJ2-2|.
TGCAGCGTTAACCCAGGGCGGAACACCGGGGAGCTGTTTTTT
CSVNPGRNTGELFF
>TRBV28|.|TRBJ1-5|TRBD1
TGTGCCAGCGGACAGGGTAGGACTTATAGCAATCAGCCCCAGCATTTT
CASGQGRTYSNQPQHF
>TRBV19|.|TRBJ1-1|TRBD1
TGTGCCAGTAGTATCGGGACAGGGGACACTGAAGCTTTCTTT
CASSIGTGDTEAFF
>TRBV28|.|TRBJ2-7|TRBD2
TGTGCCAGCAGTTCCCTAGGACTAGCGGGAGGGCCCAGAACCTACGAGCAGTACTTC
CASSSLGLAGGPRTYEQYF
>TRBV9|.|TRBJ2-1|.
TGTGCCAGCAGCGCGGTCCCGTACAATGAGCAGTTCTTC
CASSAVPYNEQFF
>TRBV14|once|TRBJ1-1|TRBD1
TGTGCCAGCAGCCAAGCACCAAGGGGGCCATTTTTCTTT
CASSQAPRGPFFF
>TRBV9|.|TRBJ1-1|TRBD1
TGTGCCAGCAGTAGGACAGGCCAGAACACTGAAGCTTTCTTT
CASSRTGQNTEAFF
>TRBV11-2|.|TRBJ2-1|.
TGTGCCAGCAGCTTACCCCTGGAGGAGCAGTTCTTC
CASSLPLEEQFF
>TRBV15|.|TRBJ1-4|.
TGTGCCACCAGCAGCCACCGGTCAACTAATGAAAAACTGTTTTTT
CATSSHRSTNEKLFF
>TRBV21-1|.|TRBJ1-5|.
TGTGCCAGCAGCAGGGGACAGGTGATCGTCAATCAGCCCCAGCATTTT
CASSRGQVIVNQPQHF
>TRBV7-3|.|TRBJ2-5|TRBD2
TGTGCCAGCAGCTCCGGGACTAGTGCGGAGACCCAGTACTTC
CASSSGTSAETQYF
>TRBV6-5|.|TRBJ2-7|.
TGTGCCAACGCCTCCGACAGGACCTCTGGGGACGAGCAGTACTTC
CANASDRTSGDEQYF
>TRBV6-2/TRBV6-3|.|TRBJ2-7|.
TGTGCCAGCAGTTTGGACTACATCTACGAGCAGTACTTC
CASSLDYIYEQYF
>TRBV28|few|TRBJ1-5|TRBD1
TGTGCCAGCAGACTAGGGGGCGCGTATCAGCCCCAGCATTTT
CASRLGGAYQPQHF
>TRBV4-1|.|TRBJ1-3|.
TGCGCCAGCAGCCAAGATGGGCTCCCCACTGGAAACACCATATATTTT
CASSQDGLPTGNTIYF
>TRBV11-3|.|TRBJ2-1|.
TGTGCCAGCAGATTACATCGGGCCCAGGGGGAGCAGTTCTTC
CASRLHRAQGEQFF
>TRBV4-2|.|TRBJ1-3|.
TGTGCCAGCAGCCAAGAGGGGCAAGGGGTGTGGGGAAACACCATATATTTT
CASSQEGQGVWGNTIYF
>TRBV9|.|TRBJ1-3|.
TGTGCCAGCAGCGTACACGGGGATCGGGGAAACACCATATATTTT
CASSVHGDRGNTIYF
>TRBV28|.|TRBJ1-2|.
TGTGCCAGCAGCAGTGAGGACTATGGCTACACCTTC
CASSSEDYGYTF
>TRBV3-1/TRBV3-2|.|TRBJ1-5|TRBD1
TGTGCCAGCAGCCAAGTCAGGGGGGCTCAGCCCCAGCATTTT
CASSQVRGAQPQHF
>TRBV19|.|TRBJ2-1|.
TGTGCCAGTAGTGCCCGGGGCAATGAGCAGTTCTTC
CASSARGNEQFF
>TRBV5-3|few|TRBJ2-7|.
TGTGCCAGAAGCTTTAGTGGTGAGCAGTACTTC
CARSFSGEQYF
>TRBV28|.|TRBJ1-6|.
TGTGCCAGCAGTTTGGGGGGAGACTCCTATAATTCACCCCTCCACTTT
CASSLGGDSYNSPLHF
>TRBV6-2/TRBV6-3|.|TRBJ2-7|.
TGTGCCAGCAGTCTAGGGGGAGAGCAGTACTTC
CASSLGGEQYF
>TRBV4-3|.|TRBJ1-2|.
TGCGCCAGCAGCCAAGACCTTAACTATGGCTACACCTTC
CASSQDLNYGYTF
>TRBV13|.|TRBJ1-1|.
TGTGCCAGCAGCATTAACAATGTCGGGAGCAGTGAAGCTTTCTTT
CASSINNVGSSEAFF
>TRBV5-6|few|TRBJ1-2|.
TGTGCCAGCAGCTTGGGTTCCATGGGAGTAAACGGCTACACCTTC
CASSLGSMGVNGYTF
>TRBV14|.|TRBJ2-4|TRBD1
TGTGCCATCGAAGGGACAGGGGGCGCCCGGGGGGCCAAAAACATTCAGTACTTC
CAIEGTGGARGAKNIQYF
>TRBV18|.|TRBJ2-5|TRBD1
TGTGCCAGCTCACCAATCACAGGGGGCTCCCAAGAGACCCAGTACTTC
CASSPITGGSQETQYF
>TRBV5-4|.|TRBJ2-7|TRBD1
TGTGCCAGCAAGACAGGGGGGTCCTACGAGCAGTACTTC
CASKTGGSYEQYF
>TRBV28|.|TRBJ1-5|TRBD1
TGTGCCAGCAGTTTTTACAGACAGGGGACTAGCAATCAGCCCCAGCATTTT
CASSFYRQGTSNQPQHF
>TRBV7-9|.|TRBJ2-7|.
TGTGCCAGCAGCCGACAAAGCTCCTACGAGCAGTACTTC
CASSRQSSYEQYF
>TRBV11-2|.|TRBJ1-3|.
TGTGCCAGCAGCTCTCTTCACCACGCGGTAACCATATATTTT
CASSSLHHAVTIYF
>TRBV6-5|.|TRBJ1-2|.
TGTGCCAGCACCCGGGGGTTGGGCTACACCTTC
CASTRGLGYTF
>TRBV6-5|.|TRBJ1-2|TRBD1
TGTGCCAGCACCCAGACAGGGTCAGGGCACTATGGCTACACCTTC
CASTQTGSGHYGYTF
>TRBV5-1|.|TRBJ1-2|TRBD1
TGCGCCAGCAGCTGGGACAGGGAGTATGGCTACACCTTC
CASSWDREYGYTF
>TRBV3-1/TRBV3-2|.|TRBJ2-7|TRBD1
TGTGCCAGCAGCCAAGATACGAGACAGGGGGCCTCCCCCCCCTACGAGCAGTACTTC
CASSQDTRQGASPPYEQYF
>TRBV7-8|few|TRBJ2-3|.
TGTGCCAGCAGCTTTCCAGGGGCAGATACGCAGTATTTT
CASSFPGADTQYF
>TRBV5-4|.|TRBJ2-7|.
TGTGCCAGCAGCTTGGGAGGGTACGAGCAGTACTTC
CASSLGGYEQYF
>TRBV5-4|.|TRBJ2-5|TRBD2
TGTGCCAGCAGCTCAAACGGGGGGGGTCGAGAGACCCAGTACTTC
CASSSNGGGRETQYF
>TRBV28|.|TRBJ1-1|.
TGTGCCAGCAGTTCCCCGGGGGTGGGATGGAACACTGAAGCTTTCTTT
CASSSPGVGWNTEAFF
>TRBV27|.|TRBJ1-6|TRBD1
TGTGCCAGCAGTCCTCCGGGACAGGAGAAGAATAATTCACCCCTCCACTTT
CASSPPGQEKNNSPLHF
>TRBV28|.|TRBJ2-3|.
TGTGCCAGCAGCAGCAGGGTAACCCTACCGGATACGCAGTATTTT
CASSSRVTLPDTQYF
>TRBV30|.|TRBJ1-1|.
TGTGCCTGGAGTCTGTATACAGGGAACACTGAAGCTTTCTTT
CAWSLYTGNTEAFF
>TRBV6-4|.|TRBJ2-3|.
TGTGCCAGCAGTGACGGCGGGCGCACAGATACGCAGTATTTT
CASSDGGRTDTQYF
>TRBV28|.|TRBJ2-3|.
TGTGCCAGCAGTGGGCCGGTTACGCAGTATTTT
CASSGPVTQYF
>TRBV19|once|TRBJ2-1|TRBD1
TGTGCCAGTAGTATTTGGGGACAGGGTAGGATTGGGAATGAGCAGTTCTTC
CASSIWGQGRIGNEQFF
>TRBV7-9|once|TRBJ2-7|.
TGTGCCAGCAGCCCTCGGTCAGGGGACTCCTACGAGCAGTACTTC
CASSPRSGDSYEQYF
>TRBV28|.|TRBJ1-1|.
TGTGCCAGCAGTTTGCCGGGGAACACTGAAGCTTTCTTT
CASSLPGNTEAFF
>TRBV28|.|TRBJ2-7|TRBD2
TGTGCCAGCAGTGGGACTAGCGGGAGAATCCACGAGCAGTACTTC
CASSGTSGRIHEQYF
>TRBV27|few|TRBJ2-5|TRBD2
TGTGCCAGCAGTTTCTCCCATATGGCTAGCGGGGGGGAGACCCAGTACTTC
CASSFSHMASGGETQYF
>TRBV19|.|TRBJ1-5|.
TGTGCTACGCGAGGAGGGAATCAGCCCCAGCATTTT
CATRGGNQPQHF
>TRBV7-2|.|TRBJ2-2|TRBD1
TGTGCCAGTTCCCGGGACAGTGGTATCACCGGGGAGCTGTTTTTT
CASSRDSGITGELFF